The 14 T cell receptor beta chains listed next were all sequenced from one sample in a study of Tregs in tolerant kidney transplant recipients. TCRdb's copy holds only in-frame clones and misses some; the assay was immunoSEQ multiplex PCR. In the table there are over 85,000 clones, roughly 93% of which are singletons. The sequenced sample was CD4+ T cells from blood, obtained before the transplant. The receptor source for this set is a human donor who received a combined kidney and bone marrow transplant.

This chain uses TRBV9 with TRBJ2-2, with 7 bases matching TRBD1. The germline CDR1 and CDR2 sequences are SGDLS and YYNGEE. The trim removed 2 bases at V and 6 bases at J, leaving 10 bases unmatched. The CDR3 spans 16 residues. CDR3 in amino acids: CASSVRQGMTSGELFF. The CDR3 DNA reads TGTGCCAGCAGCGTGCGACAGGGAATGACCTCCGGGGAGCTGTTTTTT.

The genes are TRBV7-2 and TRBJ2-1; TRBD2 agrees at 10 bases. V shed 5 bases, J shed 6 bases, and the junction held 4 bases outside the gene matches. Germline V lookup: CDR1 SGHTA, CDR2 FQGNSA. There are 14 residues in the CDR3. The CDR3 loop reads CASSPRLAGNEQFF. CDR3 DNA: TGTGCCAGCAGCCCGCGACTAGCGGGCAATGAGCAGTTCTTC.

V usage is TRBV29-1 and J usage is TRBJ1-2; D gene ambiguous. Germline CDR1 reads SQVTM; CDR2 reads ANQGSEA. Trimming pared 1 base from V and 4 bases from J, leaving 7 bases between. This CDR3 contains 12 residues. CDR3 sequence reads: CSVEGRAYGYTF. CDR3 nucleotides: TGCAGCGTTGAAGGGCGGGCCTATGGCTACACCTTC.

This clone was seen more than once but under ten times. The chain employs TRBV10-3 and TRBJ1-4; tentative D call: TRBD1 (5 bases). There are 13 residues in the CDR3. The germline V gene encodes CDR1 ENHRY and CDR2 SYGVKD. V shed 3 bases and J shed 4 bases, with 6 bases lying between them. The CDR3 sequence: CAISDQGNEKLFF. CDR3 sequence (DNA): TGTGCCATCAGTGACCAGGGTAATGAAAAACTGTTTTTT.

This clone was recorded once. The rearrangement joins TRBV10-3 to TRBJ2-3; tentatively, D is TRBD2 (7 bases). V lost 2 bases and J 2 bases, leaving 11 bases between the germline ends. Germline values: CDR1 ENHRY, CDR2 SYGVKD. CDR3 length: 15 amino acids. CDR3 in DNA: TGTGCCATCAGTGAGCGGGGGGCCAACACAGATACGCAGTATTTT. It is translated as CAISERGANTDTQYF.

The chain is built from TRBV28 and TRBJ1-1; no clear D gene. The germline V gene encodes CDR1 MDHEN and CDR2 SYDVKM. The CDR3 consists of 16 residues. Between the trimmed V and J ends, which lost 5 bases and 1 base, there was a span of 17 bases. The CDR3 here is CASSLFTTPANTEAFF. The CDR3 region has the DNA TGTGCCAGCAGTCTATTTACGACACCGGCGAACACTGAAGCTTTCTTT. The variable domain in full, with the rest retrieved from reference TRBV28 and TRBJ1-1, is DVKVTQSSRYLVKRTGEKVFLECVQDMDHENMFWYRQDPGLGLRLIYFSYDVKMKEKGDIPEGYSVSREKKERFSLILESASTNQTSMYLCASSLFTTPANTEAFFGQGTRLTVV.

The chain has TRBV29-1 and TRBJ1-1; possible D gene TRBD1, 5 bases. Trimming took 2 bases from V and 1 from J, leaving 11 bases between them. The CDR3 sequence is 14 residues long. Germline V gene lookup returns CDR1 SQVTM and CDR2 ANQGSEA. CDR3 DNA: TGCAGCGTTGAAAGGGCGCAGGGGAACACTGAAGCTTTCTTT. This gives the protein CSVERAQGNTEAFF.

CDR3 sequence reads: CASSQGAQETQYF. CDR3 sequence (DNA): TGTGCCAGCAGTCAGGGGGCCCAAGAGACCCAGTACTTC. This sequence joins TRBV7-3 and TRBJ2-5; 8 nucleotides agree with TRBD1. V shed 6 bases and J 1 base; nucleotides not matched to a gene: 1. Germline-derived CDR1 and CDR2 are SGHTA and FQGTGA. This CDR3 has 13 residues.

The V call is TRBV7-9, the J call TRBJ1-2, with a possible D match to TRBD1 (5 bases). Trimming cost V 7 bases and J 3 bases, with 12 bases left between them. CDR3 length equals 13 residues. Germline loops: CDR1 SEHNR, CDR2 FQNEAQ (reference sequence). CDR3 nucleotide sequence: TGTGCCAGCAAAAATGGACAAGACTATGGCTACACCTTC. The encoded protein is CASKNGQDYGYTF.

The CDR3 protein is CASSVVAGNTEAFF. Written as DNA, the CDR3 is TGTGCCAGCAGCGTAGTGGCAGGGAACACTGAAGCTTTCTTT. The rearrangement uses TRBV9 and TRBJ1-1; D remains ambiguous. Germline V gene data show CDR1 as SGDLS and CDR2 as YYNGEE. V lost 0 bases and J lost 1, with 7 bases in between. This CDR3 contains 14 residues.

The gene calls are TRBV18 and TRBJ1-4; a weak D match, TRBD1 (6 bases). CDR1 and CDR2 (germline): KGHSH, LQKENI. This CDR3 spans 13 amino acids. Trimming took off 7 bases at V and 5 bases at J, with 11 bases between the two ends. Here the CDR3 DNA reads TGTGCCAGCTTAGGACAGTACAATGAAAAACTGTTTTTT. Its translation: CASLGQYNEKLFF.

The chain uses TRBV15 and TRBJ2-1, with 9 bases identical to TRBD2. The CDR3 loop spans 15 amino acids. Germline loops: CDR1 LNHNV, CDR2 YYDKDF (reference sequence). J was trimmed by 15 bases and V by 1 base; bases with no gene match: 13. CDR3 sequence: CATSRVVRSSGMRFF. The CDR3 DNA sequence: TGTGCCACCAGCAGAGTCGTAAGATCTAGCGGGATGCGGTTCTTC.

V gene TRBV27 combines with J gene TRBJ2-7; 11 bases align to TRBD2. There are 13 residues in the CDR3. Germline V gene data show CDR1 as MNHEY and CDR2 as SMNVEV (reference sequence). Germline trimming cut 7 bases from V and 2 bases from J; bases unmatched to any gene: 1. The DNA for the CDR3 is TGTGCCAGCAAACTAGCGGGGGCCTACGAGCAGTACTTC. This encodes CASKLAGAYEQYF.

The V gene is TRBV14, the J gene TRBJ2-5; a possible D gene is TRBD1 (6 bases). The J call may be wrong; the DNA end is better matched by TRBJ2-7. Per germline, CDR1 SGHDN and CDR2 FVKESK. The CDR3 is 15 residues long. The CDR3 nucleotides read TGTGCCAGCAGCCCCCTCGACAGGAGCTCCTACGAGCAGTACTTC. This gives the protein CASSPLDRSSYEQYF.